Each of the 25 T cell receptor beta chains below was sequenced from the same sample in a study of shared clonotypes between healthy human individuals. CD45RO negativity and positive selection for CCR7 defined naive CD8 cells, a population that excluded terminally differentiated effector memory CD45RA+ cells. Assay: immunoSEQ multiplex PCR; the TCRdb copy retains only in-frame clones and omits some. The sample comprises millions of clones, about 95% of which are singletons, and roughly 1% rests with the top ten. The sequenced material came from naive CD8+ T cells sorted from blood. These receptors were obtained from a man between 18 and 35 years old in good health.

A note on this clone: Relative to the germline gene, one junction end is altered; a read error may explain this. CDR3 protein: CASSLEWAYEQYF. In DNA, the CDR3 is TGTGCTAGCAGCTTAGAATGGGCCTACGAGCAGTACTTC. The V and J genes are TRBV7-7 and TRBJ2-7; D uncertain. This CDR3 contains 13 residues. CDR1 is SSHAT and CDR2 is FNYEAQ in the germline V gene (reference sequence).

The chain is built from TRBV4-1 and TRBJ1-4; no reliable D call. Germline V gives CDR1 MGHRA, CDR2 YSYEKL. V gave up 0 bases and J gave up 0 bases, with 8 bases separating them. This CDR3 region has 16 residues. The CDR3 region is CASSQETVATNEKLFF. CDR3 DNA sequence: TGCGCCAGCAGCCAAGAAACAGTAGCAACTAATGAAAAACTGTTTTTT.

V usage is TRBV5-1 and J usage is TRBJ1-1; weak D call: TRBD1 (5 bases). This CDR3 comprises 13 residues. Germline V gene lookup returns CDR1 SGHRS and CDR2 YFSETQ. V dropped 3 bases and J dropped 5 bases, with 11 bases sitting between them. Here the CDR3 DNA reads TGCGCCAGCAGCTACAGGCAGGAGACTGAAGCTTTCTTT. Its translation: CASSYRQETEAFF.

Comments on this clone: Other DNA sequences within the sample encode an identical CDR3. CDR3 sequence (DNA): TGTGCCAGCAGTTTTGGGACACCAAACACCGGGGAGCTGTTTTTT. It encodes CASSFGTPNTGELFF. The rearrangement joins TRBV27 to TRBJ2-2, with a possible D match to TRBD1 (6 bases). The germline V and J ends were trimmed by 3 bases and 2 bases, with 10 bases remaining between them. Germline assignment: CDR1 MNHEY and CDR2 SMNVEV (reference sequence). CDR3 length: 15 residues.

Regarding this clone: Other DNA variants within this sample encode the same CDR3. CDR3 sequence (DNA): TGTGCCAGCAGCGCGGGACTAGCGGGGGTCAATGAGCAGTTCTTC. The encoded protein is CASSAGLAGVNEQFF. The V call is TRBV9, the J call TRBJ2-1, with 14 positions matching TRBD2. Germline CDR1 SGDLS, CDR2 YYNGEE. CDR3 length: 15 residues. The V segment lost 3 bases and the J segment 6 bases; nucleotides outside the gene matches: 2.

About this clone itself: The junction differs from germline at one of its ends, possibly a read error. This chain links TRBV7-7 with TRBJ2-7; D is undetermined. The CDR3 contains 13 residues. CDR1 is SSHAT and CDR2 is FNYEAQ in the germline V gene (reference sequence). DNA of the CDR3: TGTGCTAGCAGCTTAGAGGCAGGTGGGGAGCAGTACTTC. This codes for CASSLEAGGEQYF. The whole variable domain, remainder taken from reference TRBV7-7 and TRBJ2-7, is GAGVSQSPRYKVTKRGQDVTLRCDPISSHATLYWYQQALGQGPEFLTYFNYEAQPDKSGLPSDRFSAERPEGSISTLTIQRTEQRDSAMYRCASSLEAGGEQYFGPGTRLTVT.

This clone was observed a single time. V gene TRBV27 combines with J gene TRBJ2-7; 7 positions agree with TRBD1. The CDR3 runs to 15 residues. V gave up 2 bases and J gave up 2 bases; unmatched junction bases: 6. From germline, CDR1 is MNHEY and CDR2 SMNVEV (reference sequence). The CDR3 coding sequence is TGTGCCAGCAGTTTAAGGGGACAGCCGACCTACGAGCAGTACTTC. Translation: CASSLRGQPTYEQYF.

CDR3 in DNA: TGTGCCAGCAGGGGGGCAGGTGGTCAGCCCCAGCATTTT. Its translation: CASRGAGGQPQHF. The genes are TRBV7-9 and TRBJ1-5; D perhaps matches TRBD1 (6 bases). Per germline, CDR1 SEHNR and CDR2 FQNEAQ (reference sequence). V lost 6 bases and J lost 6, with 12 bases in between. CDR3 length equals 13 residues.

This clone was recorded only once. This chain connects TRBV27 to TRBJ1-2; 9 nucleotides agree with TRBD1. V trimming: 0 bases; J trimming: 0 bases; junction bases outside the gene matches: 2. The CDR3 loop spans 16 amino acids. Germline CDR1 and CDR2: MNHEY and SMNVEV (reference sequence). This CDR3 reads CASSLSWTGANYGYTF. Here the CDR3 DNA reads TGTGCCAGCAGTTTATCCTGGACAGGGGCTAACTATGGCTACACCTTC.

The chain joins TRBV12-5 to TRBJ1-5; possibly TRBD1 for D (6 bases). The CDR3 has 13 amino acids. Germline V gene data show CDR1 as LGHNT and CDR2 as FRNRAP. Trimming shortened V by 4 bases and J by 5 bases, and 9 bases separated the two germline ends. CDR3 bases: TGTGCTAGTGGTTGGACAGAGGATCAGCCCCAGCATTTT. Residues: CASGWTEDQPQHF.

Written as DNA, the CDR3 is TGTGCCAGCAGCCAATCTGTAGCGGGGCCACAATACAATGAGCAGTTCTTC. It codes for CASSQSVAGPQYNEQFF. This chain connects TRBV4-2 to TRBJ2-1; 8 bases align to TRBD2. Trimming at V came to 2 bases and at J to 4 bases, leaving 10 bases not matched to a gene. Germline lookup yields CDR1 LGHNA and CDR2 YNFKEQ. This CDR3 contains 17 residues.

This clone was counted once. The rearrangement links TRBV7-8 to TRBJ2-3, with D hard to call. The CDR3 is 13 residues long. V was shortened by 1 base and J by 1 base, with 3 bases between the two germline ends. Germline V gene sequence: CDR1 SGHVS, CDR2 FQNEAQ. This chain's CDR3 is CASSLGGTDTQYF. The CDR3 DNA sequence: TGTGCCAGCAGCTTAGGTGGCACAGATACGCAGTATTTT.

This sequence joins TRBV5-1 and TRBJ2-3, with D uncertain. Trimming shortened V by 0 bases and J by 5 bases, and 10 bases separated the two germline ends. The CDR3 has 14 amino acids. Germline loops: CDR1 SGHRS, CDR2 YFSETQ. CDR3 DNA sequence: TGCGCCAGCAGCTTGGAAGCTCTGCAAGATACGCAGTATTTT. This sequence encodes CASSLEALQDTQYF.

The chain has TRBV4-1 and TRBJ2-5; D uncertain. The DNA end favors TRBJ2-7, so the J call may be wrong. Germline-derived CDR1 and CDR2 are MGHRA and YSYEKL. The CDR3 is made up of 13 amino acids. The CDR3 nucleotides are TGCGCCAGCAGCCCCGTGGAAGGGTACGAGCAGTACTTC. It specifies CASSPVEGYEQYF.

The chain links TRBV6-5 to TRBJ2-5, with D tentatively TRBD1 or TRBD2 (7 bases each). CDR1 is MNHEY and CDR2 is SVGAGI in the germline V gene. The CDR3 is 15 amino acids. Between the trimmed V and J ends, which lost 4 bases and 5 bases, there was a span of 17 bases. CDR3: CASSSTGLGGETQYF. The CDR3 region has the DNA TGTGCCAGCAGTTCGACAGGGTTGGGGGGGGAGACCCAGTACTTC.

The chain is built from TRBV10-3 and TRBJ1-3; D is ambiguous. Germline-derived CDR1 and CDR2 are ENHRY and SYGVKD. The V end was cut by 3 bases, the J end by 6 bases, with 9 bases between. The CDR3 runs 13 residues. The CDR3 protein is CAISETTENTIYF. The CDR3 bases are TGTGCCATCAGTGAAACTACGGAAAACACCATATATTTT.

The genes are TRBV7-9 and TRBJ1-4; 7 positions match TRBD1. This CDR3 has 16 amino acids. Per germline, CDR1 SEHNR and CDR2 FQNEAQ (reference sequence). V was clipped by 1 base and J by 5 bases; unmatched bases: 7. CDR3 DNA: TGTGCCAGCAGCTTAGGGCAGGGGGGAATAAATGAAAAACTGTTTTTT. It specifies CASSLGQGGINEKLFF.

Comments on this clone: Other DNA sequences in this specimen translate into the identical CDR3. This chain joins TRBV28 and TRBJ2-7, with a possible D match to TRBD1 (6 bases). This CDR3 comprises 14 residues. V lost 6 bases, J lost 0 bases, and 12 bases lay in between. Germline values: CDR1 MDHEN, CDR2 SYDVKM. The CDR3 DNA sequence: TGTGCCAGCAGCGAGACAGGAAGCTCCTACGAGCAGTACTTC. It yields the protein CASSETGSSYEQYF.

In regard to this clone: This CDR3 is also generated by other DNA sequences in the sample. DNA for the CDR3: TGTGCCAGCAGGGTAGGGGGCTCCTACAATGAGCAGTTCTTC. This translates into CASRVGGSYNEQFF. The chain employs TRBV27 and TRBJ2-1; a possible D gene is TRBD1 (6 bases). Trimming left V 6 bases short and J 0 bases short, with 9 bases between. Germline V gene data show CDR1 as MNHEY and CDR2 as SMNVEV (reference sequence). This CDR3 has 14 amino acids.

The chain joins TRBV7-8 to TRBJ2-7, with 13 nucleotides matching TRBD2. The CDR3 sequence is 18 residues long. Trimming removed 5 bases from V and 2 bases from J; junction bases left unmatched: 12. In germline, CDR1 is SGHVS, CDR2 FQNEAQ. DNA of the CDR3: TGTGCCAGCAGCCCGCGACTAGCGGGAGGTCAGAGTACCTACGAGCAGTACTTC. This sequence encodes CASSPRLAGGQSTYEQYF. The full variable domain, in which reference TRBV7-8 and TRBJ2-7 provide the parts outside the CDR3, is GAGVSQSPRYKVAKRGQDVALRCDPISGHVSLFWYQQALGQGPEFLTYFQNEAQLDKSGLPSDRFFAERPEGSVSTLKIQRTQQEDSAVYLCASSPRLAGGQSTYEQYFGPGTRLTVT.

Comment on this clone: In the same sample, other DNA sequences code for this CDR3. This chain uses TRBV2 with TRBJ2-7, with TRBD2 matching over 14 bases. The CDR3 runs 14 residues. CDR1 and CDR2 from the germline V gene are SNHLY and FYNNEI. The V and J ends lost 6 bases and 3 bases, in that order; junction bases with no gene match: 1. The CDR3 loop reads CASRGTSGSYEQYF. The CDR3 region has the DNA TGTGCCAGCAGAGGGACTAGCGGGAGCTACGAGCAGTACTTC. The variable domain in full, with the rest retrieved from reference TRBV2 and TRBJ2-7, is EPEVTQTPSHQVTQMGQEVILRCVPISNHLYFYWYRQILGQKVEFLVSFYNNEISEKSEIFDDQFSVERPDGSNFTLKIRSTKLEDSAMYFCASRGTSGSYEQYFGPGTRLTVT.

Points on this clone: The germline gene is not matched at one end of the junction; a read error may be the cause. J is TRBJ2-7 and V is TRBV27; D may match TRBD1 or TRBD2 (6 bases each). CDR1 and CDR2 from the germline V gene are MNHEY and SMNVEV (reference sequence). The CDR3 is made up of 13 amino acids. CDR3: CASSLSGPGDLNF. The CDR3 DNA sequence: TGTGCCAGCAGTTTATCCGGCCCAGGGGACTTGAACTTC.

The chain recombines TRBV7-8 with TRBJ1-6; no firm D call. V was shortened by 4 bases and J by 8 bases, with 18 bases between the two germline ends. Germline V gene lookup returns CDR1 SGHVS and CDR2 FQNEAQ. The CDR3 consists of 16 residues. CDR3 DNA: TGTGCCAGCAGCTCCGGAGGCCCACCGGCGGATTCACCCCTCCACTTT. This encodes CASSSGGPPADSPLHF.

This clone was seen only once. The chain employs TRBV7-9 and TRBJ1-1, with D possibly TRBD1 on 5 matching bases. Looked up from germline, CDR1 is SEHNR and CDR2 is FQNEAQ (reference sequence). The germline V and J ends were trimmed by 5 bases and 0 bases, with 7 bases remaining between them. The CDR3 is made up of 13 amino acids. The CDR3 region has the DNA TGTGCCAGCAGCGGGGGAGTGAACACTGAAGCTTTCTTT. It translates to CASSGGVNTEAFF.

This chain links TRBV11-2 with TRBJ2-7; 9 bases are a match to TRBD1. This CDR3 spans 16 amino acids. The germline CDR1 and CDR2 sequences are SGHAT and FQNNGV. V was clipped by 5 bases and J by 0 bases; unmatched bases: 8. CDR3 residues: CASSAGQGKSSYEQYF. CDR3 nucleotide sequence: TGTGCCAGCAGCGCCGGACAGGGGAAGAGCTCCTACGAGCAGTACTTC.